This TCR beta chain comes out of a study of control samples from healthy donors and cancer patients. Data came from immunoSEQ multiplex PCR; TCRdb stores just in-frame clones and leaves some out. The data show about 92,000 clones, roughly four fifths seen once. CDR1 is MDHEN, CDR2 SYDVKM, per germline. The CDR3 runs to 14 residues. Trimming at V came to 5 bases and at J to 0 bases, leaving 3 bases not matched to a gene. V gene TRBV28 combines with J gene TRBJ2-7; 8 nucleotides line up with TRBD2. Material for sequencing was blood. This receptor was identified in a woman in her sixties or seventies in good health. The CDR3 coding sequence is TGTGCCAGCAGTCGGGAGGGACTCTCCTACGAGCAGTACTTC. This sequence encodes CASSREGLSYEQYF.